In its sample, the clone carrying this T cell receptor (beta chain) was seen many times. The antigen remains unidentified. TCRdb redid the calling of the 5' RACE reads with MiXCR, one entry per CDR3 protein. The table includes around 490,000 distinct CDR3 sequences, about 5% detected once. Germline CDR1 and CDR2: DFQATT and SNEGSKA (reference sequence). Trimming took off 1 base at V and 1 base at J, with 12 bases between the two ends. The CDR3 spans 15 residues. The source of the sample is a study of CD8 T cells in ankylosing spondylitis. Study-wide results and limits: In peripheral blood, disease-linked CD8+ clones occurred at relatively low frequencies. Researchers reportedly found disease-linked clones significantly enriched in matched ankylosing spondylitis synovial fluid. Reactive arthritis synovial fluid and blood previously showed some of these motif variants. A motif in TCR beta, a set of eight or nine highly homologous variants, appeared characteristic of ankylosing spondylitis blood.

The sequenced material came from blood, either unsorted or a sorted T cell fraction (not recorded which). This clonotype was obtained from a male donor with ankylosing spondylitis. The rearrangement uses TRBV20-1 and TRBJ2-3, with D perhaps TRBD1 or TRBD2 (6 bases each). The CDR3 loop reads CSARVEGGGTDTQYF. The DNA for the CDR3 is TGCAGTGCTAGAGTGGAGGGGGGAGGCACAGATACGCAGTATTTT.